The source of this TCR beta chain is a study of blood T cell repertoires in COVID-19. Study overall: Some COVID-19 samples were acute and others convalescent; all came from the United States, Italy and Spain. PBMCs, B-cell-depleted T cells, or T cells provided the cDNA or gDNA that made up the material.

V shed 4 bases, J shed 2 bases, and the junction held 7 bases outside the gene matches. The CDR3 sequence is 16 residues long. From germline, CDR1 is MNHEY and CDR2 SVGEGT. Original methodology: The assay estimated nucleated cells by amplifying reference gene primers. Generated by immunoSEQ multiplex PCR, the TCRdb table keeps only in-frame clones and is missing some. That table supplies the V and J calls and clone size; D and trimming were determined from the DNA. Of about 99,000 clones in the sample, about four fifths were seen once. The rearrangement joins TRBV6-2 or TRBV6-3 to TRBJ2-3; 9 bases line up with TRBD2. The TCR was taken from an elderly woman with active or convalescent COVID-19. Sequencing was done on a sample of peripheral blood. CDR3 DNA sequence: TGTGCCAGCAGTTCCCGACTAGCGGTCTACACAGATACGCAGTATTTT. Amino acid sequence: CASSSRLAVYTDTQYF.